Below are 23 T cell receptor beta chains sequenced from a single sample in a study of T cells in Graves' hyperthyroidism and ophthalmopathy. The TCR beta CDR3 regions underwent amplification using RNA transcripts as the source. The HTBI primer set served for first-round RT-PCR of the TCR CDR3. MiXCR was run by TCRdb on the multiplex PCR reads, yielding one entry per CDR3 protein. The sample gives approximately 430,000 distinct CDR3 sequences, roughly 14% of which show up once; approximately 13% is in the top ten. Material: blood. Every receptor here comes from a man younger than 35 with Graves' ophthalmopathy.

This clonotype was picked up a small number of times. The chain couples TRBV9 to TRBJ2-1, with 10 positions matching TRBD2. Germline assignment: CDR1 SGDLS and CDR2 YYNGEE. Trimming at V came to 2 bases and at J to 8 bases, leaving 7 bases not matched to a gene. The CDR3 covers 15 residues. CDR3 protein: CASSVTSGKIHEQFF. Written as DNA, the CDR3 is TGTGCCAGCAGCGTTACTAGCGGGAAGATCCATGAGCAGTTCTTC. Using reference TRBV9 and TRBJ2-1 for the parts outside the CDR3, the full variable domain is DSGVTQTPKHLITATGQRVTLRCSPRSGDLSVYWYQQSLDQGLQFLIQYYNGEERAKGNILERFSAQQFPDLHSELNLSSLELGDSALYFCASSVTSGKIHEQFFGPGTRLTVL.

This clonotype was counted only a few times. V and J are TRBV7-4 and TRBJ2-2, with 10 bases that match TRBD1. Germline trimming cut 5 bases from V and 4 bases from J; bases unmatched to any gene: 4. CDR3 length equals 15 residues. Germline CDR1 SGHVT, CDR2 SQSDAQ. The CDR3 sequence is CASSNWTGGTGELFF. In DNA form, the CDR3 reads TGTGCCAGCAGCAACTGGACAGGGGGCACCGGGGAGCTGTTTTTT.

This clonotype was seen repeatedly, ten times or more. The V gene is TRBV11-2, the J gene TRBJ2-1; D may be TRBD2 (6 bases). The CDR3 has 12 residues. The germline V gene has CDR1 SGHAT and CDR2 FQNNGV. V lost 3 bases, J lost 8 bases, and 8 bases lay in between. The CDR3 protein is CASSFGTYEQFF. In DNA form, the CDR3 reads TGTGCCAGCAGCTTCGGGACTTATGAGCAGTTCTTC.

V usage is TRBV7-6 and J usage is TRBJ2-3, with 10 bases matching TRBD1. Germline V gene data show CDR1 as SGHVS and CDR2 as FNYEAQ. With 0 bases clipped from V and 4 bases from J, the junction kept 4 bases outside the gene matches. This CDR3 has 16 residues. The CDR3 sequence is CASSLAGQGFADTQYF. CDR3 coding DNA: TGTGCCAGCAGCTTAGCGGGACAGGGGTTCGCAGATACGCAGTATTTT.

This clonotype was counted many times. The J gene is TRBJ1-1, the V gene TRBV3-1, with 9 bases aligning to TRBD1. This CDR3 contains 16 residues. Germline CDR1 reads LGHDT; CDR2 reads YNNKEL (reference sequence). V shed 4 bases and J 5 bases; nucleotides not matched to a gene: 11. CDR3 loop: CASSLQGARSWTEAFF. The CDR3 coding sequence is TGTGCCAGCAGCCTACAGGGGGCCCGGAGTTGGACTGAAGCTTTCTTT.

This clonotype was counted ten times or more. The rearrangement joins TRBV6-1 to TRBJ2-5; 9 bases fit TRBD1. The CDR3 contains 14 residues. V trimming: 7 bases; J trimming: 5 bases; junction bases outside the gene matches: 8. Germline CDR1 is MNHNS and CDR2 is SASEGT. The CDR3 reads CASKLDRGTETQYF. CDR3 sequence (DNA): TGTGCCAGCAAGCTAGACAGGGGGACGGAGACCCAGTACTTC.

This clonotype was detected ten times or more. The CDR3 sequence: CASSQDYGLGEQFF. The CDR3 nucleotides read TGTGCCAGCAGCCAAGACTATGGTTTAGGTGAGCAGTTCTTC. The chain uses TRBV3-1 and TRBJ2-1; no clear D. This CDR3 has 14 residues. Trimming took 0 bases from V and 9 from J, leaving 12 bases between them. Per the germline V gene, CDR1 is LGHDT and CDR2 is YNNKEL (reference sequence).

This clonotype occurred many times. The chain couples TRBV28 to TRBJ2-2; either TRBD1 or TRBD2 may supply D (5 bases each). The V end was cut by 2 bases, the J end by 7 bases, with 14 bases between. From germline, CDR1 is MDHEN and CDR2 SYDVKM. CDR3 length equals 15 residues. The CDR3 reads CASSLLTGGDGELFF. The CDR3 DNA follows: TGTGCCAGCAGTTTACTGACTGGGGGAGACGGGGAGCTGTTTTTT. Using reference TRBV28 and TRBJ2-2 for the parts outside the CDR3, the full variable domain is DVKVTQSSRYLVKRTGEKVFLECVQDMDHENMFWYRQDPGLGLRLIYFSYDVKMKEKGDIPEGYSVSREKKERFSLILESASTNQTSMYLCASSLLTGGDGELFFGEGSRLTVL.

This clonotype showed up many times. This CDR3 is CASSQISSGQYNEQFF. The CDR3 DNA reads TGCGCCAGCAGCCAAATTTCTAGCGGGCAGTACAATGAGCAGTTCTTC. This rearrangement joins TRBV4-1 to TRBJ2-1, with 8 bases identical to TRBD2. V gave up 2 bases and J gave up 4 bases; unmatched junction bases: 7. The CDR3 consists of 16 residues. The germline gives CDR1 MGHRA, CDR2 YSYEKL.

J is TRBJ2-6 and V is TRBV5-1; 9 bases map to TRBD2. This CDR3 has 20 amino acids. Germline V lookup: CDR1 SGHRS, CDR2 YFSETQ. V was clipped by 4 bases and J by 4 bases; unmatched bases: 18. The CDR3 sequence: CASSPSRTSDLQGGANVLTF. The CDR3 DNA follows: TGCGCCAGCAGCCCGTCGAGGACTAGCGACTTACAGGGGGGGGCCAACGTCCTGACTTTC.

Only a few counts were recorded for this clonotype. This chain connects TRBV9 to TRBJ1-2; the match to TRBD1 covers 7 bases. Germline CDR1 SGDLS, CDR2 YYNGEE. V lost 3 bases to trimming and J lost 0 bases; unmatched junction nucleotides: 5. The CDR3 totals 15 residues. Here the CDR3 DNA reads TGTGCCAGCAGCGCCCAGGGGGGATCTAACTATGGCTACACCTTC. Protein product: CASSAQGGSNYGYTF.

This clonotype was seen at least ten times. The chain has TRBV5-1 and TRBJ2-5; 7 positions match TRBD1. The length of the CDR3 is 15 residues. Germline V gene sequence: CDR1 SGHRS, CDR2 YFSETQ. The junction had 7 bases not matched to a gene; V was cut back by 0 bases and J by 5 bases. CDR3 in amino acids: CASSLAVQGVETQYF. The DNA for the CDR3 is TGCGCCAGCAGCTTGGCGGTCCAGGGGGTTGAGACCCAGTACTTC.

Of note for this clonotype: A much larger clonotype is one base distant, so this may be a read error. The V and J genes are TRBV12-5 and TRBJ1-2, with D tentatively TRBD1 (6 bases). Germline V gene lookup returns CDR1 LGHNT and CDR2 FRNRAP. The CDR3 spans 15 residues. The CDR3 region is CARGLVGGSAYGYTF. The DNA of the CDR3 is TGTGCTAGGGGTTTGGTAGGGGGGTCTGCCTATGGCTACACCTTC. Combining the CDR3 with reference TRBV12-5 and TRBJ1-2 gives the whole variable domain DARVTQTPRHKVTEMGQEVTMRCQPILGHNTVFWYRQTMMQGLELLAYFRNRAPLDDSGMPKDRFSAEMPDATLATLKIQPSEPRDSAVYFCARGLVGGSAYGYTFGSGTRLTVV.

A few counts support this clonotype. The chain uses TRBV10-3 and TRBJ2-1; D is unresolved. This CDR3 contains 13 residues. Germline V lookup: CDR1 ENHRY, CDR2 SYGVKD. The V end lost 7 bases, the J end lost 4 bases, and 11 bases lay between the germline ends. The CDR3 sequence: CAITPGSYNEQFF. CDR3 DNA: TGTGCCATCACCCCGGGCAGTTACAATGAGCAGTTCTTC.

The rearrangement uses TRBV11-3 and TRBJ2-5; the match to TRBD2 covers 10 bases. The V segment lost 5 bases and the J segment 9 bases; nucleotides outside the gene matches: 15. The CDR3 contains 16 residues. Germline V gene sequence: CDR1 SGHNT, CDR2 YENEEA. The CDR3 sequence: CASSRTSGGALEAQYF. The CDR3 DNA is TGTGCCAGCAGCCGGACGAGCGGGGGGGCCCTTGAGGCCCAGTACTTC.

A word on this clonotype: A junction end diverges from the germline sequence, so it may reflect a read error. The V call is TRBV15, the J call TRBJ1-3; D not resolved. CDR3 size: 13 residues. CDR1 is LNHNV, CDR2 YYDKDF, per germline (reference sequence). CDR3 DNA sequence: TGTGCCACCAGCCTTGAATCTGGAGACACCATATATTTT. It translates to CATSLESGDTIYF.

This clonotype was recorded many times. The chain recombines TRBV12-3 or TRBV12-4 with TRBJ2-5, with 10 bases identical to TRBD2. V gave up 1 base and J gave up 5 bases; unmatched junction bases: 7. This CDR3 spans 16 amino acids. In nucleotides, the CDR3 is TGTGCCAGCAGTTTAGGCTGGACTAGCGGCAGGGAGACCCAGTACTTC. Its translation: CASSLGWTSGRETQYF.

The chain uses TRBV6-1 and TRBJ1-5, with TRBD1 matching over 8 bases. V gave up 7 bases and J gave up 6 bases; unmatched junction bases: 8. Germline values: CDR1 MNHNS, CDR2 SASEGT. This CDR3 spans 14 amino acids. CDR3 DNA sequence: TGTGCCAGCATCCTGGACAGGGAAATTCAGCCCCAGCATTTT. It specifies CASILDREIQPQHF.

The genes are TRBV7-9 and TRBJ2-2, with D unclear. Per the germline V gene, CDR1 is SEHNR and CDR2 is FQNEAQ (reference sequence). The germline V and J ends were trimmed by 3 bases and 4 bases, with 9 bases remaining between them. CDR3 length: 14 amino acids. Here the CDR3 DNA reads TGTGCCAGCAGCTTCACCCTATCCACCGGGGAGCTGTTTTTT. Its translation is CASSFTLSTGELFF.

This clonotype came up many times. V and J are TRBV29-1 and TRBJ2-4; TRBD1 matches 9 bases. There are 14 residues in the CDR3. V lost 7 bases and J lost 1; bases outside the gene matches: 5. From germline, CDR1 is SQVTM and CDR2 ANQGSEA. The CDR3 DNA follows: TGCAGCGGTGCGACAGGGGGGGCCAAAAACATTCAGTACTTC. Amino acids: CSGATGGAKNIQYF.

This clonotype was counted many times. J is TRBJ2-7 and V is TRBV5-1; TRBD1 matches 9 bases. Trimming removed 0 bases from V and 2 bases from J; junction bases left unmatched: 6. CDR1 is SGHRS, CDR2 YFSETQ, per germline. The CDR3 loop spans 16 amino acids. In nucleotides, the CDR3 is TGCGCCAGCAGCTTGGCTCTGACAGGGGGAACCTACGAGCAGTACTTC. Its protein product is CASSLALTGGTYEQYF.

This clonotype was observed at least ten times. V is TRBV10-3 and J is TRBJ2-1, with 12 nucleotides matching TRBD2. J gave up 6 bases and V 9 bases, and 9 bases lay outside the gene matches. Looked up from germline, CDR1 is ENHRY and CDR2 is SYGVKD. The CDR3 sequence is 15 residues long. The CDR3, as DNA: TGTGCCATATCCCTAGCGGGGGGGCCTTTCAATGAGCAGTTCTTC. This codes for CAISLAGGPFNEQFF.

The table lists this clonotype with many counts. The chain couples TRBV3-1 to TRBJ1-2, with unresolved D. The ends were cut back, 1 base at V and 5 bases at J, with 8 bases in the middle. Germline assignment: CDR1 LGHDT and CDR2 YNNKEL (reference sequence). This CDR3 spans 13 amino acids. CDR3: CASSQGGEYGYTF. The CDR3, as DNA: TGTGCCAGCAGCCAAGGTGGGGAATATGGCTACACCTTC.